The T cell receptor (beta chain) under discussion was sequenced for a study of T cells in localized non-small cell lung cancer. TCRdb keeps only in-frame clones here, not all; method: immunoSEQ multiplex PCR. This sample carries 86,000 or so clones, just under 85% of them seen once, and the ten largest clones take roughly 3%. Points on this clone: As yet, its antigen is unknown.

The V and J ends lost 4 bases and 0 bases respectively, with 12 bases between them. The CDR3 spans 15 residues. Study-wide points: Owing to sequencing of a solitary tumor region, heterogeneity cannot be discounted. In uninvolved adjacent lung, T cell clonality reached its highest value, exceeding tumor. Adjacent lung had a median roughly 53 of the 100 largest tumor clones.

The source of this sequence is a man aged 40 to 70 with stage I lung adenocarcinoma. Here the sequenced sample was peripheral blood, taken before any cancer treatment. This chain uses TRBV23-1 with TRBJ1-1, with D perhaps TRBD1 (6 bases). TRBV23-1 is placed among ORFs of uncertain function. CDR3 DNA: TGCGCCAGCAGTCTCCGTGGGGACATGAACACTGAAGCTTTCTTT. Its protein is CASSLRGDMNTEAFF.